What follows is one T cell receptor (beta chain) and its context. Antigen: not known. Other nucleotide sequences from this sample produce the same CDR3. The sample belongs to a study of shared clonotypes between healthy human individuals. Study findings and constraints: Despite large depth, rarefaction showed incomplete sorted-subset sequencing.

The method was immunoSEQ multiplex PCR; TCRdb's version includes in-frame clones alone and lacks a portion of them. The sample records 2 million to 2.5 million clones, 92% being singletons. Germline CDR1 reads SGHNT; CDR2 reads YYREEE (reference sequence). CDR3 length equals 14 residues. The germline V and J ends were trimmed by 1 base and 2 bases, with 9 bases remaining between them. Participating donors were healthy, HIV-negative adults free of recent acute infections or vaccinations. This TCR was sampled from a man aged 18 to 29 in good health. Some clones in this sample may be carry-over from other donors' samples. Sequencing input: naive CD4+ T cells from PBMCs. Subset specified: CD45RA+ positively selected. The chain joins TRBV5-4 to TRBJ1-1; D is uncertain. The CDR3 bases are TGTGCCAGCAGCTTGTCACGGGTTAACACTGAAGCTTTCTTT. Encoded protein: CASSLSRVNTEAFF.